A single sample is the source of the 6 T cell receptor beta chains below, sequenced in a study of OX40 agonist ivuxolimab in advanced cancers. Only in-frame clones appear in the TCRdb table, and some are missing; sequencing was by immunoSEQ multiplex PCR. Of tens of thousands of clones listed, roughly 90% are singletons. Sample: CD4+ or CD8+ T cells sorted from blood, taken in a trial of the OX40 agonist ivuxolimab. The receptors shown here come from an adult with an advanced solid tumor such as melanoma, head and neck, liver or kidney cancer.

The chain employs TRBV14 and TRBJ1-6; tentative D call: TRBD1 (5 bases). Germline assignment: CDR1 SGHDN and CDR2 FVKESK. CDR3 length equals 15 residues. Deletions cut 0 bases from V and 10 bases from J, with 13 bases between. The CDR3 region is CASSQDGARISPLHF. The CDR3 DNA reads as TGTGCCAGCAGCCAAGATGGGGCCAGAATCTCACCCCTCCACTTT.

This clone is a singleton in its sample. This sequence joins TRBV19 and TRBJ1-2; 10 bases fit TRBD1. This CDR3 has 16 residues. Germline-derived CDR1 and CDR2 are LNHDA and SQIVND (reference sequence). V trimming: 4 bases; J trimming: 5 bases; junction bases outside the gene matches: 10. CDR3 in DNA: TGTGCCAGTAGTACAGGTCCCGGGACAGGGGCTTATGGCTACACCTTC. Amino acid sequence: CASSTGPGTGAYGYTF.

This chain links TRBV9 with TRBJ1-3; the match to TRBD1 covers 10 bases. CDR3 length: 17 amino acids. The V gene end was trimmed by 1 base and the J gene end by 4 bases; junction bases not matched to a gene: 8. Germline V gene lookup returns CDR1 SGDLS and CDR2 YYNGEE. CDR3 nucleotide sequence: TGTGCCAGCAGCGTATACCGGGACAGGGGACCGGGAAACACCATATATTTT. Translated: CASSVYRDRGPGNTIYF.

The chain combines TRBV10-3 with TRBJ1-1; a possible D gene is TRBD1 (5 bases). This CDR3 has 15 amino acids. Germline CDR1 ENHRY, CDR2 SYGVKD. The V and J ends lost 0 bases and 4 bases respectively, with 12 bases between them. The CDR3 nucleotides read TGTGCCATCAGTGAGTCTAAGGGGTCAGGCACTGAAGCTTTCTTT. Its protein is CAISESKGSGTEAFF.

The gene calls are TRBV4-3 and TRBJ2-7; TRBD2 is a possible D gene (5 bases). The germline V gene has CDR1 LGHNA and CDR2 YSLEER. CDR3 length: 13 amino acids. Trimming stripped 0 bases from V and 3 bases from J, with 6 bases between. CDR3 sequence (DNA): TGCGCCAGCAGCCAAGACGCGGGCTACGAGCAGTACTTC. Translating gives CASSQDAGYEQYF.

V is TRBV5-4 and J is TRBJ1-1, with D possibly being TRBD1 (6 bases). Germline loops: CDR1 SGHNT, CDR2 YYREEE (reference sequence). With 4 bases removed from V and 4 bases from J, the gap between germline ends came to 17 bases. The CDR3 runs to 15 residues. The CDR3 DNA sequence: TGTGCCAGCAGCCGAGGGGGAAGAGGGGGCACTGAAGCTTTCTTT. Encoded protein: CASSRGGRGGTEAFF.